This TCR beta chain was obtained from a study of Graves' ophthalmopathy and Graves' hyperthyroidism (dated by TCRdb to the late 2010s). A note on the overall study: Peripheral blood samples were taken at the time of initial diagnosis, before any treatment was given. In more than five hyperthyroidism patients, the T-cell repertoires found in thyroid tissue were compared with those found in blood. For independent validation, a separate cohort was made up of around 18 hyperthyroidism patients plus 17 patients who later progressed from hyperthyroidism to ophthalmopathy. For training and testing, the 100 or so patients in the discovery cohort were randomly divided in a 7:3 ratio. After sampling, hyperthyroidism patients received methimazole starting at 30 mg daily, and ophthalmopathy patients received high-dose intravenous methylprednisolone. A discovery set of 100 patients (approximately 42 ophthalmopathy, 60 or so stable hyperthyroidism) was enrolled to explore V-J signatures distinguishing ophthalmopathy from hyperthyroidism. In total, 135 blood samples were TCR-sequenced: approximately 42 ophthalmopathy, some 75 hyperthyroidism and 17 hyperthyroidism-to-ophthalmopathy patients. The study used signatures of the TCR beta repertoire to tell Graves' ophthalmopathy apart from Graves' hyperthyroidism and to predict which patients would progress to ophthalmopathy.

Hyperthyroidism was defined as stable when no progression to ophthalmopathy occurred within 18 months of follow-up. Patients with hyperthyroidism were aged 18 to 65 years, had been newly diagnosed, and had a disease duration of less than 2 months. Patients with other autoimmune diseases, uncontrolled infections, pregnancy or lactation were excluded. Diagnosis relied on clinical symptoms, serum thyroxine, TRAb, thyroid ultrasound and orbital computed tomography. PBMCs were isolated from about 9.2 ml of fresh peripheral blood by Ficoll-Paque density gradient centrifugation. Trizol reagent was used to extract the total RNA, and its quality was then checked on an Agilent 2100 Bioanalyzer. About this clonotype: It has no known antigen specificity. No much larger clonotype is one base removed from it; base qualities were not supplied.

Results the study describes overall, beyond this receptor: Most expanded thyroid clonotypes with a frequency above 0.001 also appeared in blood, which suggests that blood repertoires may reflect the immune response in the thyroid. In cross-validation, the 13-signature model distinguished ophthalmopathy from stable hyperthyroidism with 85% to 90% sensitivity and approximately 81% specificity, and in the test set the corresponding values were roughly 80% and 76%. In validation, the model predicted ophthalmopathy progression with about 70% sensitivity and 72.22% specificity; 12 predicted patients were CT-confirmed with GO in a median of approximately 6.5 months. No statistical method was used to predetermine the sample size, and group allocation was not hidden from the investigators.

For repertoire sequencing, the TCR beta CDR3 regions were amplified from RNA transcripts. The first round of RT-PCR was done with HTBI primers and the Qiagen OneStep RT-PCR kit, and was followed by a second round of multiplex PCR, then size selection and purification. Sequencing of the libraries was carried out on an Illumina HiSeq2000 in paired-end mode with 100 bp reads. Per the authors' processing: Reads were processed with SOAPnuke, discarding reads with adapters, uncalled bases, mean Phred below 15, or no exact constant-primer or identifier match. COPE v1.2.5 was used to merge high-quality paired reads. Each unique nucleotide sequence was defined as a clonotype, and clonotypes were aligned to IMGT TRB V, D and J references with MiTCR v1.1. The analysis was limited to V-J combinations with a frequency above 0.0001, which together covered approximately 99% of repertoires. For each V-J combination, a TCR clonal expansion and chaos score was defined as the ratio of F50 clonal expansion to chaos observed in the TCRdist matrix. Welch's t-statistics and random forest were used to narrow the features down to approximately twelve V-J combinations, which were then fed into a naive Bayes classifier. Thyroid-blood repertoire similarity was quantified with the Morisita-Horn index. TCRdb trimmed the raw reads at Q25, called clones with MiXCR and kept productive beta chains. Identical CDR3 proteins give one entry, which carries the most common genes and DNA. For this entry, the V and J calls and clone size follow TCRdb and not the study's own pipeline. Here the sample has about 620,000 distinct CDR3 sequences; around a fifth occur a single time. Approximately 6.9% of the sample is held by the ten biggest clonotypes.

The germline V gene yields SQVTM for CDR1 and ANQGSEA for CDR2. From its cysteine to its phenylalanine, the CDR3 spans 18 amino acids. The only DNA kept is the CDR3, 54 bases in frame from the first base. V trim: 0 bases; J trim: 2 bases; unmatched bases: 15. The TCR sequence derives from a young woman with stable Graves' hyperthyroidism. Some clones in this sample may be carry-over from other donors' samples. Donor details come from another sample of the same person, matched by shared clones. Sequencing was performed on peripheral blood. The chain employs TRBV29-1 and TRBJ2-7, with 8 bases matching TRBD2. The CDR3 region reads CSVEDLEGTGGPTYEQYF. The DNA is TGCAGCGTTGAAGATCTTGAGGGCACGGGGGGGCCAACCTACGAGCAGTACTTC.